Each of the 2 T cell receptor beta chains below was sequenced from the same sample in a study of lymphopenia after photon versus proton radiotherapy. This table comes from immunoSEQ multiplex PCR, and its TCRdb copy is limited to in-frame clones, with some not included. The sample consists of tens of thousands of clones, 80% to 95% of them appearing once. The source was peripheral blood, collected from a patient treated with photon-based radiotherapy. Receptors were obtained from a middle-aged woman with cholangiocarcinoma.

The gene calls are TRBV29-1 and TRBJ1-2, with D maybe TRBD1 (5 bases). The CDR3 length is 14 residues. Germline V gene lookup returns CDR1 SQVTM and CDR2 ANQGSEA. V was trimmed by 6 bases and J by 2 bases, leaving 16 bases between them. The CDR3 nucleotides are TGCAGCGTAGACCCGGGGACTAACAACTATGGCTACACCTTC. This gives the protein CSVDPGTNNYGYTF.

This chain connects TRBV6-8 to TRBJ2-1, with 13 bases lining up with TRBD2. Germline trimming cut 5 bases from V and 4 bases from J; bases unmatched to any gene: 2. Germline lookup yields CDR1 MNHGY and CDR2 SAAAGT. CDR3 length: 15 amino acids. The chain's CDR3 is CASSRLAGGYNEQFF. The CDR3 DNA is TGTGCCAGCAGTAGACTAGCGGGGGGATACAATGAGCAGTTCTTC.